This note documents a single TCR beta chain sequence. Its antigen is currently unknown. The sample belongs to a study of beta chain features in type 1 diabetes. The authors reverse transcribed all of the isolated RNA, so sequencing captured expressed TCRB transcripts. Assay used: immunoSEQ multiplex PCR; TCRdb lists only in-frame clones, some missing. This sample has approximately 57,000 clones; 52% occur once, and the top ten carry 2.6%. Purity (above 98%) was reached by all sorted populations. Germline V gene sequence: CDR1 SGHRS, CDR2 YFSETQ. This CDR3 has 17 residues. After removal of 0 bases from V and 3 bases from J, the junction contained 7 bases not matched to a gene. General study findings and limits: A PCR bias possibly favoring shorter templates would apply equally to patients and controls. Type 1 diabetes patients showed a moderate but significant shortening of TCRB CDR3s in all four CD4+ subsets.

The sequence derives from a woman aged 40 to 50 with type 1 diabetes. The chain is built from TRBV5-1 and TRBJ2-3; 10 nucleotides line up with TRBD1. The specimen sequenced was Tregs from blood. The CDR3 loop is CASSLAGTGVKTDTQYF. DNA of the CDR3: TGCGCCAGCAGCTTGGCCGGGACAGGGGTTAAGACAGATACGCAGTATTTT.